The 5 T cell receptor beta chains below come from one sample, sequenced in a study of CD4 T cells in relation to SARS-CoV-2 and coronaviruses. The unexposed donors gave CD4+ T cells in 2011-2018, prior to COVID-19. CD4+ T cells were isolated from the cells after more than 8 days of culture. Data came from immunoSEQ multiplex PCR; TCRdb stores just in-frame clones and leaves some out. The sample holds 15,000 to 17,000 clones; 76% are singletons and the top ten take approximately 30%. Their antigens are not known. Sequenced input: CD4+ T cells from PBMCs, cultured in vitro. The receptors were sampled from a human donor in good health.

The chain has TRBV11-2 and TRBJ2-3, with 12 bases aligning to TRBD2. The CDR3 runs 16 residues. After removal of 6 bases from V and 4 bases from J, the junction contained 8 bases not matched to a gene. CDR1 and CDR2 (germline): SGHAT, FQNNGV. The CDR3 is CASSQTSGSVSDTQYF. Here the CDR3 DNA reads TGTGCCAGCAGTCAGACTAGCGGGAGTGTTTCAGATACGCAGTATTTT. The variable domain in full, completed from reference TRBV11-2 and TRBJ2-3, reads EAGVAQSPRYKIIEKRQSVAFWCNPISGHATLYWYQQILGQGPKLLIQFQNNGVVDDSQLPKDRFSAERLKGVDSTLKIQPAKLEDSAVYLCASSQTSGSVSDTQYFGPGTRLTVL.

This clone was recorded a few times. This chain uses TRBV18 with TRBJ2-7, with D perhaps TRBD2 (6 bases). Germline V lookup: CDR1 KGHSH, CDR2 LQKENI. The ends were cut back, 1 base at V and 2 bases at J, with 9 bases in the middle. This CDR3 contains 14 residues. For the CDR3, the DNA is TGTGCCAGCTCACCACGGGACTCACCCTACGAGCAGTACTTC. Translation: CASSPRDSPYEQYF.

V usage is TRBV11-2 and J usage is TRBJ2-7, with 7 bases aligning to TRBD1. Losses at the gene ends were 2 bases for V and 6 bases for J; bases not matched to a gene: 7. The CDR3 has 14 residues. Germline V gene data show CDR1 as SGHAT and CDR2 as FQNNGV. CDR3 sequence reads: CASSLINRGREQYF. CDR3 coding DNA: TGTGCCAGCAGCTTAATCAACAGGGGACGCGAGCAGTACTTC.

The rearrangement links TRBV24-1 to TRBJ2-5; 11 bases line up with TRBD2. V lost 9 bases and J lost 0; bases outside the gene matches: 5. Germline CDR1 reads KGHDR; CDR2 reads SFDVKD. The CDR3 has 15 amino acids. CDR3 protein: CATGGLAADQETQYF. CDR3 bases: TGTGCCACCGGGGGACTAGCGGCAGACCAAGAGACCCAGTACTTC.

This chain joins TRBV3-1 (or the pseudogene TRBV3-2) and TRBJ2-1, with a possible D match to TRBD2 (6 bases). V dropped 5 bases and J dropped 4 bases, with 12 bases sitting between them. The CDR3 has 14 amino acids. Germline CDR1 LGHDT, CDR2 YNNKEL (reference sequence). CDR3 residues: CASSRGLQYNEQFF. In DNA, the CDR3 is TGTGCCAGCAGCAGGGGACTGCAGTACAATGAGCAGTTCTTC.